The TCR beta chain under discussion was sequenced for a study of CD8 T cells in ankylosing spondylitis. This clonotype was counted at least ten times. Its antigen is unidentified. Regarding the study as a whole: Reportedly, significant enrichment of disease-linked clones occurred in matched ankylosing spondylitis synovial fluid. Previously reported in reactive arthritis synovial fluid and blood were some of the motif variants. Characteristic of ankylosing spondylitis blood, it appeared, was a TCR beta motif comprising fewer than 10 highly homologous variants.

V was cut by 5 bases and J by 5 bases, with 8 bases left in between. The CDR3 consists of 12 residues. Per germline, CDR1 SGHRS and CDR2 YFSETQ. The authors made TCR beta libraries by quantitative 5'-RACE with molecular barcodes. TCRdb recomputed calls from the 5' RACE reads with MiXCR, one row per CDR3 protein. The sample shows approximately 520,000 distinct CDR3 sequences, approximately 5% of them seen only once. V gene TRBV5-1 combines with J gene TRBJ2-4; D is undetermined. This clonotype was obtained from a male donor with ankylosing spondylitis. Sequencing was done on a sample of blood, either unsorted or a sorted T cell fraction (not recorded which). In DNA, the CDR3 is TGCGCCAGCAGTTCCGCACAAAACATTCAGTACTTC. Its translation is CASSSAQNIQYF.